Reported below is one T cell receptor beta chain. The specificity of this receptor is unknown. The CDR3 runs 14 residues from the cysteine to the phenylalanine. Only the CDR3 portion is preserved as DNA: 42 bases, with reading frame beginning at the first base. V lost 2 bases and J lost 7 bases; the stretch between them is 12 bases long. Taken from the germline V gene (reference sequence), the CDR1 and CDR2 loops are SGHNT and YYREEE. In total, 666 healthy bone marrow donors made up the cohort. All cohort members were sampled while nominally healthy, although unrecorded immune exposures were likely present. The donor was CMV seropositive and belonged to the group of 250 to 300 seropositive cohort members. Each donor provided a peripheral blood sample, and peripheral blood mononuclear cells were used for TCR beta sequencing. The Qiagen DNeasy Blood Extraction Kit was used to extract genomic DNA from the blood cell samples.

This record comes from a study of cytomegalovirus exposure and HLA in healthy donors (TCRdb year 2017). With respect to the entire study: In an earlier analysis of around 540 of the donors, 250 to 300 Gb of sequence data and 95 million to 130 million unique TCR beta sequences from about 190 million T cells were reported. Roughly 300 gigabases of sequencing data and around 85 million unique TCR sequences made up an early release that covered nearly 650 HLA-typed donors. Among the roughly 400 genotyped donors, 81% belonged to the genetic ancestry cluster associated with self-reported Caucasian donors. The study aimed to test whether cataloging public T cell receptors could reveal signatures of past pathogen exposure. The study profiled the T cell repertoires of hundreds of subjects by immunosequencing and related them to cytomegalovirus serostatus. Along with the roughly 670-subject first cohort, a separate validation cohort of 120 different subjects was used. High-throughput TCR immunosequencing, statistical association of individual TCRs with disease status, and machine learning were combined to predict cytomegalovirus infection status. A later analysis re-examined previously published TCR beta repertoires from just over 650 donors and added high-resolution HLA genotyping to investigate patterns of TCR occurrence. Rather than using new phenotypic data, the later analysis identified candidate immune exposures from TCR beta sequences and from how often those sequences occurred across donors. An earlier analysis of fewer than 700 of the donors applied high-throughput TCR beta sequencing to assess whether each TCR beta V gene segment acted as functional or pseudogenic. Donor age, sex, ethnicity and CMV serostatus were compiled together with the repertoire data. In a later genetic analysis, genome-wide SNP genotypes for about three fifths of the roughly 670 donors were used, and that subset was treated as a discovery cohort. All discovery cohort repertoires had been generated using a single sequencing platform. HLA typing covered class I and class II loci at four-digit resolution. Typing coverage differed by locus: A, B, C, DRB1 and DQB1 were typed in roughly 629-640 donors, DQA1 in 500 to 550, DPA1 in 600 to 610, and DPB1 in 472. Roughly 5 DR-DQ haplotypes were handled as single units for association and clustering, since linkage in the cohort was strong. Among some 400 genotyped donors of the cohort, an average of roughly 230,000 unique TCR beta nucleotide sequences was sequenced per donor, of which roughly 18% were non-productive.

The library was generated by the immunoSEQ multiplex PCR assay. For the multiplex PCR, a mixture combining 60 forward primers for TCR Vbeta segments and 13 reverse primers for TCR Jbeta segments was used. The CDR3 region of rearranged TCR beta genes was amplified from genomic DNA by a multiplex PCR assay. The amplified TCR beta libraries were sequenced on the Illumina HiSeq System as 87-base-pair reads. As for the authors' bioinformatics: A later analysis counted tens of millions of unique TCR beta chains across the 640 or so repertoires, and 10 million to 11 million of these chains were shared by at least two donors. Raw reads were error-corrected and collapsed into unique sequences with a nearest-neighbor algorithm that merged closely related sequences to remove PCR and sequencing errors. Alignment of CDR3 sequences to IMGT reference sequences was used to assign V, D and J gene segments. Each retained sequence needed at least a six-nucleotide match to both a V gene segment and a J gene segment. A rearrangement was called productive if the CDR3 had no stop codons and remained in frame with V and J, and every other rearrangement was called non-productive. Following IMGT convention, CDR3 was defined as the stretch from the second conserved V-encoded cysteine up to the conserved J-encoded phenylalanine. The earlier analysis of 450 to 750 of the donors excluded any sequence lacking an unambiguous match to a single V gene segment. In an earlier analysis of some 590 of the donors, a V segment was called functional when productive rearrangements were above 56.7%, and segregating when the standard deviation between donors exceeded 5%. A statistical classification framework was built for diagnosing cytomegalovirus status from the catalog of TCR beta chain sequences. In a later analysis, TCR nucleotide sequences were compared against IMGT/GENE-DB human TR gene sequences so that V and J genes could be assigned. In a later analysis, CDR3 sequences and most-parsimonious VDJ recombination scenarios were assigned using the TCRdist pipeline. In a later analysis, each TCR beta chain was defined by its CDR3 amino acid sequence together with its V-gene family, and reads lacking a unique V-gene family were excluded. In a later analysis, 450 to 600 highly shared, low-generation-probability nucleotide sequences were removed to address suspected cross-contamination and a sequencing artifact. In a later analysis, a clonal expansion index was calculated for each public chain from normalized within-repertoire ranks of inferred template counts. In a later analysis, generation probabilities were computed using a VDJ recombination model fitted to out-of-frame rearrangements, and the results were checked against IGoR. A later analysis scored TCR-TCR, TCR-HLA and TCR-CMV co-occurrence with hypergeometric tests, applying a repertoire-size bias correction to TCR pairs. To estimate false discovery rates, a later analysis permuted the HLA or CMV assignments 20 times. A later analysis grouped co-occurring TCRs with DBSCAN, adding TCRdist sequence similarity when clustering within HLA-allele-positive subsets. Repertoires with fewer than 30,000 or more than 120,000 public chains, plus five repertoires with anomalous nucleotide sharing, were excluded from co-occurrence clustering. What TCRdb holds here is the immuneACCESS table cut down to in-frame rearrangements. Part of the clones is not present; checked against another copy, under half of the missing clones reflect an unresolved V gene, and the others are unexplained. V and J calls and clone size come straight from that table; D and trimming were deduced from the DNA. The table for this sample shows roughly 73,000 clones. In total, the top ten clones hold around 7.2% of the sample.

Study-level results and caveats: Across donors, most TCR sequences were observed very rarely, whereas some public TCRs were present in many individuals. In an earlier analysis of around 500 of the donors, most TCR beta V segments appeared in productive rearrangements about 87% or about 30% of the time, broadly matching IMGT annotations. Only TCR beta chains were sequenced in this cohort, and the absence of alpha or paired-chain data limited detectable features. In a later analysis, HLA-associated TCR beta chains showed more clonal expansion and lower generation probabilities than non-associated chains that were equally common. In both the original and validation cohorts, the classifier was reported to diagnose cytomegalovirus status with high specificity and sensitivity. A total of fewer than 200 TCR beta chains were listed by the study as associated with cytomegalovirus. According to a later analysis, most CMV-associated TCR beta chains appeared to be HLA-restricted, and the HLA associations seemed to be driven largely by CMV exposure. Linkage disequilibrium might explain the correlated functional status among segregating V segments, but an unknown experimental factor could not be excluded. Because some donors lacked HLA typing at each locus, the association tests relied only on the typed subset. The presence/absence analyses assumed that sequencing depth was roughly uniform across donors, and that assumption may not be true. A later analysis associated 16,951 TCR beta sequences with specific HLA alleles at a false discovery rate of 0.05. A later genetic analysis reported fewer N-insertions in productive TCRs among donors in an Asian-associated ancestry cluster than the approximately 670-donor mean. When HLA alleles, especially DR and DQ, strongly co-occurred, TCR associations were difficult to assign to individual alleles. A cluster of highly shared sequence variants was judged likely to represent a technical artifact of the sequencing pipeline. Because counts were too low, about 15 rarely observed V segments, including chromosome 9 orphons, were left out of the earlier analysis of 587 of the donors. The authors suggested that the approach could potentially be extended to other disease states and immunological phenotypes. CMV serostatus was the only immune exposure information available for the cohort. According to a later analysis, parvovirus B19, influenza, CMV and Epstein-Barr virus appeared linked to several top co-occurrence clusters. A later genetic analysis associated a missense DCLRE1C variant with V-gene and J-gene trimming of TCR beta chains, and an independent cohort replicated the association. According to a later analysis, TCR association rates differed among HLA loci, with DRB1 alleles showing the most associated TCRs and HLA-C alleles showing the fewest. A further reported finding was that TCR beta sequences accurately predicted the HLA-A and HLA-B alleles for most subjects in the first cohort. In vitro tests confirmed that three of the cytomegalovirus-associated TCR beta chains recognize cytomegalovirus antigens. Some IMGT-functional V segments, including TRBV6-2 and TRBV6-3, could not be distinguished by the 87-base-pair reads and were therefore excluded.

This chain joins TRBV5-4 to TRBJ1-4, and the D gene may be TRBD1, 5 bases matching. The sequence was obtained from a female donor in good health and CMV-seropositive. Input material: PBMCs. CDR3 region: CASSLDSSSEKLFF. In nucleotide form, the sequence is TGTGCCAGCAGCTTAGACAGTTCTAGTGAAAAACTGTTTTTT.